Below, 20 T cell receptor beta chains from the same sample are listed, as sequenced in a study of T cell responses to AZD1222 COVID-19 vaccine. The protocol was immunoSEQ multiplex PCR, while the TCRdb copy is restricted to in-frame clones and leaves out a portion. The sample shows 150,000 or so clones, around 95% of them seen only once. Sample: peripheral blood, taken on day 0 of AZD1222 vaccination. All receptors derive from an adult in good health.

V gene TRBV6-5 combines with J gene TRBJ2-7, with a weak D call TRBD1 (7 bases). The length of the CDR3 is 15 residues. Germline V CDR1 and CDR2: MNHEY, SVGAGI. V lost 6 bases to trimming and J lost 0 bases, with 15 bases between them. DNA for the CDR3: TGTGCCAGCAGGGGGGGACAGCTCAGCTCCTACGAGCAGTACTTC. The encoded protein is CASRGGQLSSYEQYF.

This rearrangement joins TRBV9 to TRBJ2-1, with D maybe TRBD1 (6 bases). CDR1 SGDLS and CDR2 YYNGEE come from the germline V gene. Trimming pared 3 bases from V and 0 bases from J, leaving 22 bases between. This CDR3 spans 19 amino acids. CDR3 nucleotides: TGTGCCAGCAGCGCCCGGGACACCCTTGTAAGGAGCTCCTACAATGAGCAGTTCTTC. Encoded protein: CASSARDTLVRSSYNEQFF.

This chain uses TRBV3-1 (or the pseudogene TRBV3-2) with TRBJ2-1; TRBD2 aligns across 8 bases. The CDR3 runs to 18 residues. Germline CDR1 and CDR2: LGHDT and YNNKEL (reference sequence). The V gene end was trimmed by 1 base and the J gene end by 7 bases; junction bases not matched to a gene: 15. The CDR3 DNA reads TGTGCCAGCAGCCAAGGGCTTAGCTCCGGGAGGGGTAGGAATGAGCAGTTCTTC. Protein product: CASSQGLSSGRGRNEQFF.

The chain combines TRBV28 with TRBJ1-2; D gene ambiguous. Trimming removed 8 bases from V and 8 bases from J, with 6 bases in between. The CDR3 loop spans 9 amino acids. CDR1 is MDHEN and CDR2 is SYDVKM in the germline V gene. CDR3 protein: CASGQGYTF. In nucleotides, the CDR3 is TGTGCCAGCGGGCAGGGCTACACCTTC.

This rearrangement joins TRBV7-8 to TRBJ1-1; D unresolved. With 5 bases removed from V and 8 bases from J, the gap between germline ends came to 18 bases. This CDR3 has 14 residues. Germline V gene lookup returns CDR1 SGHVS and CDR2 FQNEAQ. The CDR3 DNA is TGTGCCAGCAGCGGAGGTGCGTTTTTTTTAGAAGCTTTCTTT. Protein sequence: CASSGGAFFLEAFF.

In its sample, this clone was seen a few times. The chain carries TRBV27 and TRBJ1-4; the D gene is possibly TRBD1 (5 bases). The CDR3 length is 16 residues. V was shortened by 5 bases and J by 2 bases, with 15 bases between the two germline ends. CDR1 and CDR2 (germline): MNHEY, SMNVEV (reference sequence). The DNA of the CDR3 is TGTGCCAGCAGTCCTTATCGGGGGGAGACTAATGAAAAACTGTTTTTT. It yields the protein CASSPYRGETNEKLFF.

The chain carries TRBV5-6 and TRBJ2-3, with D uncertain. The CDR3 consists of 13 residues. Germline CDR1 reads SGHDT; CDR2 reads YYEEEE. Trimming stripped 1 base from V and 3 bases from J, with 6 bases between. The CDR3 protein is CASSLRVTDTQYF. CDR3 DNA sequence: TGTGCCAGCAGCTTGAGAGTAACAGATACGCAGTATTTT.

The chain employs TRBV15 and TRBJ1-5; perhaps TRBD1 as D (5 bases). Germline values: CDR1 LNHNV, CDR2 YYDKDF (reference sequence). This CDR3 has 14 amino acids. V was cut by 7 bases and J by 6 bases, with 16 bases left in between. The CDR3 protein is CATTMGGGGQPQHF. The CDR3 DNA sequence: TGTGCCACCACCATGGGGGGGGGAGGTCAGCCCCAGCATTTT. Variable domain in full (rest from reference TRBV15 and TRBJ1-5): DAMVIQNPRYQVTQFGKPVTLSCSQTLNHNVMYWYQQKSSQAPKLLFHYYDKDFNNEADTPDNFQSRRPNTSFCFLDIRSPGLGDTAMYLCATTMGGGGQPQHFGDGTRLSIL.

This chain uses TRBV4-1 with TRBJ1-5; TRBD1 matches 7 bases. Germline lookup yields CDR1 MGHRA and CDR2 YSYEKL. Trimming took 4 bases from V and 6 from J; bases not matched to a gene: 21. The CDR3 is 19 residues long. The CDR3 sequence is CASSPEGANRGRLFQPQHF. In DNA, the CDR3 is TGCGCCAGCAGCCCTGAAGGGGCAAACAGGGGACGTTTGTTTCAGCCCCAGCATTTT.

The chain uses TRBV5-1 and TRBJ2-5, with a weak D call TRBD2 (6 bases). In germline, CDR1 is SGHRS, CDR2 YFSETQ. The V gene lost 0 bases and the J gene lost 0 bases, with 15 bases spanning the gap. The CDR3 is 17 amino acids. This chain's CDR3 is CASSLDGSIRYQETQYF. The CDR3 DNA sequence: TGCGCCAGCAGCTTGGACGGGAGTATTAGGTACCAAGAGACCCAGTACTTC.

V usage is TRBV9 and J usage is TRBJ1-3; 7 positions match TRBD1. There are 14 residues in the CDR3. Germline assignment: CDR1 SGDLS and CDR2 YYNGEE. Germline trimming cut 4 bases from V and 2 bases from J; bases unmatched to any gene: 3. CDR3 sequence (DNA): TGTGCCAGCAGCAGACAGGGTCCTGGAAACACCATATATTTT. It is translated as CASSRQGPGNTIYF.

This clone showed up just once. This sequence joins TRBV4-1 and TRBJ2-5; D is possibly TRBD1 (6 bases). V lost 4 bases, J lost 4 bases, and 22 bases lay in between. This CDR3 comprises 17 residues. The germline V gene encodes CDR1 MGHRA and CDR2 YSYEKL. CDR3 coding DNA: TGCGCCAGCAGCCCAGCAATGGGACACAAACGGGGAGAGACCCAGTACTTC. Amino acid sequence: CASSPAMGHKRGETQYF.

This clone was recorded a few times. This sequence joins TRBV5-1 and TRBJ2-7; unclear D gene. The germline CDR1 and CDR2 sequences are SGHRS and YFSETQ. This CDR3 is 12 amino acids long. Trimming removed 6 bases at V and 5 bases at J, with 12 bases between. The CDR3 coding sequence is TGCGCCAGCACCGACATTGCCCACGAGCAGTACTTC. It encodes CASTDIAHEQYF.

This clone was counted once. The V call is TRBV6-5, the J call TRBJ1-2, with unresolved D. Between the trimmed V and J ends, which lost 8 bases and 2 bases, there was a span of 9 bases. Germline lookup yields CDR1 MNHEY and CDR2 SVGAGI. This CDR3 region has 12 residues. The CDR3 DNA reads TGTGCCAGCTCGGGTCTAAACTATGGCTACACCTTC. It codes for CASSGLNYGYTF.

This clone was found once. This chain links TRBV2 with TRBJ1-5; maybe TRBD1 (5 bases). Germline CDR1 reads SNHLY; CDR2 reads FYNNEI. This CDR3 has 13 residues. The V and J ends lost 2 bases and 9 bases respectively, with 11 bases between them. For the CDR3, the DNA is TGTGCCAGCAGTGAACGGGGCCCTGGGCCCCAGCATTTT. It specifies CASSERGPGPQHF. Drawing the rest from reference TRBV2 and TRBJ1-5, the complete variable domain is EPEVTQTPSHQVTQMGQEVILRCVPISNHLYFYWYRQILGQKVEFLVSFYNNEISEKSEIFDDQFSVERPDGSNFTLKIRSTKLEDSAMYFCASSERGPGPQHFGDGTRLSIL.

The chain carries TRBV6-5 and TRBJ2-1; D ambiguous. The germline V and J ends were trimmed by 0 bases and 9 bases, with 12 bases remaining between them. This CDR3 region has 14 residues. In germline, CDR1 is MNHEY, CDR2 SVGAGI. CDR3 loop: CASSYSLVGSEQFF. DNA of the CDR3: TGTGCCAGCAGTTACTCTCTTGTGGGATCTGAGCAGTTCTTC.

V and J are TRBV6-6 and TRBJ1-5; D is undetermined. The germline CDR1 and CDR2 sequences are MNHNY and SVGAGI (reference sequence). V lost 6 bases to trimming and J lost 2 bases, with 8 bases between them. This CDR3 has 13 residues. CDR3 in amino acids: CASRLDGNQPQHF. For the CDR3, the DNA is TGTGCCAGCAGACTTGACGGCAATCAGCCCCAGCATTTT.

This clone was found once. The rearrangement links TRBV7-6 to TRBJ2-5; the D is unclear. The germline V gene has CDR1 SGHVS and CDR2 FNYEAQ. Trimming pared 1 base from V and 9 bases from J, leaving 6 bases between. This CDR3 comprises 11 residues. The CDR3 coding sequence is TGTGCCAGCAGCTTAGTTAGGGCCCAGTACTTC. Translated: CASSLVRAQYF.

The chain combines TRBV6-5 with TRBJ1-5; perhaps TRBD1 as D (6 bases). The germline CDR1 and CDR2 sequences are MNHEY and SVGAGI. The germline V and J ends were trimmed by 1 base and 0 bases, with 7 bases remaining between them. The CDR3 runs 15 residues. CDR3 amino acids: CASSYYRDSNQPQHF. The CDR3 coding sequence is TGTGCCAGCAGTTACTACAGGGATAGCAATCAGCCCCAGCATTTT.

This chain links TRBV15 with TRBJ1-1, with TRBD1 matching over 7 bases. CDR3 length: 16 amino acids. The J segment lost 1 base and the V segment lost 4 bases, leaving 9 bases of the junction unmatched. The germline CDR1 and CDR2 sequences are LNHNV and YYDKDF (reference sequence). The DNA of the CDR3 is TGTGCCACCAGCACCCCGGCAGGGGGAAGGAACACTGAAGCTTTCTTT. This gives the protein CATSTPAGGRNTEAFF.